This TCR beta chain was sequenced for a study of T cell responses to AZD1222 COVID-19 vaccine (dated by TCRdb to the early 2020s). Background on the whole study: TCR sequencing covered over 230 trial participants: 207 given two doses of AZD1222 and approximately 26 given two doses of MenACWY control vaccine. Trial participants were enrolled into age subgroups of 18-55, 56-69 and 70-plus years, which contained 148, 28 and 57 TCR-sequenced participants, respectively. Results and caveats for the whole study, not just this receptor: Because no day 14 peak-response samples were available, repertoires were characterized only after the peak T cell response. Vaccine-associated CD4 TCRs spanned the whole spike protein, with dominant responses in regions 160-218 and 743-854. Epitopes outside the regions mutated in the B.1.351 and B.1.1.7 variants were reportedly recognized by nearly half of the unique spike-specific TCRs. In the small 56-69-year group, the increase in depth fell short of significance, most likely because of low power. After two AZD1222 doses, spike-specific TCR breadth and depth were significantly higher than at day 0 and than in MenACWY recipients. Only six or seven AZD1222 recipients were SARS-CoV-2 seropositive at baseline, limiting conclusions about previously exposed vaccinees. Most participants were white British and females outnumbered males, and the authors suggested that clonal diversity may have been underestimated.

Per the publication, the time point label means: about 28 days (+/-7) after the second vaccine dose. The treatment or condition label of this sample denotes: meningococcal conjugate vaccine given as trial control. Samples from vaccinated people were obtained from the UK trials COV001 and COV002, which included a single-blind randomized controlled phase 2/3 trial of AZD1222 (ChAdOx1 nCoV-19) in healthy adults. For TCRbeta chain sequencing, PBMC samples were collected from trial participants at day 0 and at day 28 after the second dose. The CDR3 regions of human TCRbeta chains were analyzed by immunosequencing. Concerning the study's data processing: TCRs in the repertoires were compared against a reference library of SARS-CoV-2-specific TCRs that had been generated with the MIRA antigen-specificity platform. Breadth meant the fraction of unique TCRs that were SARS-CoV-2-associated, whereas depth meant the fraction of total T cells that were SARS-CoV-2-associated. Using the MIRA data, each spike-specific TCR was assigned both to the spike region to which the TCR was reactive and to a CD4 or CD8 class. Log10-transformed breadth and depth values were compared by one-way ANOVA with Sidak's multiple comparisons tests. TCRdb provides this immuneACCESS table in a form limited to in-frame rearrangements. Some clones are lacking; in checked studies, under half of them reflect an unresolved V gene, and why the rest are absent is not known. V and J calls and clone size are those listed in that table; D and trimming were worked out from the DNA. The sample includes 200,000 to 250,000 clones, with 94% observed a single time. The ten largest clones represent approximately 1.7% of the sample.

Comment on this clone: This clone's antigen is unknown. No base quality information exists; no much larger clone differs at one position.

The origin of this receptor is an adult who received the MenACWY meningococcal vaccine as a control. This sample comprised peripheral blood, obtained 28 days after the second dose of the MenACWY control vaccine.

The DNA sequence is as follows: TGTGCCAGCAGCCCCCAACAGGGTTCTCATGGCTACACCTTC. Its protein product is CASSPQQGSHGYTF. The chain joins TRBV7-3 to TRBJ1-2; the D gene is perhaps TRBD1, on 6 matching bases. The V and J ends are trimmed by 5 bases and 6 bases, leaving 16 bases between them. The CDR3 spans 14 residues, from the cysteine through the phenylalanine. Just CDR3 DNA is preserved here, 42 bases in frame from base 1. CDR1 and CDR2, per the germline V gene, are SGHTA and FQGTGA. This CDR3, with the reference TRBV7-3 and TRBJ1-2 proteins standing in past its ends, gives the full variable domain GAGVSQTPSNKVTEKGKYVELRCDPISGHTALYWYRQSLGQGPEFLIYFQGTGAADDSGLPNDRFFAVRPEGSVSTLKIQRTERGDSAVYLCASSPQQGSHGYTFGSGTRLTVV.